One sample yielded the 8 T cell receptor beta chains listed below, sequenced in a study of cytomegalovirus exposure and HLA in healthy donors. The study ran its PCR with 60 Vbeta and 13 Jbeta primers. The method was immunoSEQ multiplex PCR; TCRdb's version includes in-frame clones alone and lacks a portion of them. This sample has approximately 120,000 clones, with approximately 76% found just once. The sample comprised PBMCs. The source is a man aged 35-49 years in good health and CMV-seronegative.

The chain recombines TRBV4-3 with TRBJ2-2; D is perhaps TRBD2 (5 bases). In germline, CDR1 is LGHNA, CDR2 YSLEER. CDR3 length equals 16 residues. Trimming pared 0 bases from V and 10 bases from J, leaving 18 bases between. The CDR3 DNA is TGCGCCAGCAGCCAAGAGATGTGGACTCCAAACGAGGAGCTGTTTTTT. Encoded protein: CASSQEMWTPNEELFF.

This chain connects TRBV5-1 to TRBJ2-7; 7 nucleotides align to TRBD1. Unmatched junction bases numbered 4, after V lost 1 base and J lost 0 bases. CDR1 is SGHRS and CDR2 is YFSETQ in the germline V gene. This CDR3 region has 15 residues. CDR3 in DNA: TGCGCCAGCAGCTTGAACAGGGGTAGCTCCTACGAGCAGTACTTC. Its protein is CASSLNRGSSYEQYF.

This clone showed up many times. The V gene is TRBV4-2, the J gene TRBJ2-1, with 7 bases aligning to TRBD1. Trimming cost V 0 bases and J 0 bases; bases outside gene matches: 2. Germline-derived CDR1 and CDR2 are LGHNA and YNFKEQ. The CDR3 runs 16 residues. CDR3 nucleotide sequence: TGTGCCAGCAGCCAAGACGCAGGGGGCTCCTACAATGAGCAGTTCTTC. Translating it yields CASSQDAGGSYNEQFF.

The V and J genes are TRBV7-3 and TRBJ2-7; TRBD1 agrees at 11 bases. CDR1 is SGHTA and CDR2 is FQGTGA in the germline V gene. The CDR3 covers 14 residues. Losses at the gene ends were 5 bases for V and 11 bases for J; bases not matched to a gene: 11. CDR3: CASSPGQGATSKYF. The CDR3 bases are TGTGCCAGCAGCCCCGGACAGGGGGCCACATCGAAGTACTTC.

This chain uses TRBV19 with TRBJ2-7, with 8 nucleotides matching TRBD1. CDR1 LNHDA and CDR2 SQIVND come from the germline V gene (reference sequence). The CDR3 is made up of 15 amino acids. V lost 5 bases and J lost 4; bases outside the gene matches: 10. For the CDR3, the DNA is TGTGCCAGTAGTGCAGGACAGGGACAATTTTACGAGCAGTACTTC. It yields the protein CASSAGQGQFYEQYF.

The chain combines TRBV5-6 with TRBJ2-3; 7 nucleotides match TRBD1. Per germline, CDR1 SGHDT and CDR2 YYEEEE. The CDR3 consists of 16 residues. Trimming at V came to 0 bases and at J to 2 bases, leaving 6 bases not matched to a gene. CDR3 nucleotides: TGTGCCAGCAGCTTGGGGACAGGTGGGACCACAGATACGCAGTATTTT. Encoded protein: CASSLGTGGTTDTQYF.

Only a few counts were recorded for this clone. The chain joins TRBV19 to TRBJ1-5; a possible D gene is TRBD1 (5 bases). CDR3 length: 15 amino acids. The germline V and J ends were trimmed by 1 base and 6 bases, with 13 bases remaining between them. The germline V gene encodes CDR1 LNHDA and CDR2 SQIVND (reference sequence). CDR3 in DNA: TGTGCCAGTAGTATAGTACAGGATGCGACTCAGCCCCAGCATTTT. It yields the protein CASSIVQDATQPQHF.

The genes are TRBV5-1 and TRBJ2-3; the D gene is possibly TRBD2 (5 bases). In germline, CDR1 is SGHRS, CDR2 YFSETQ. There are 14 residues in the CDR3. V was clipped by 5 bases and J by 7 bases, with 17 bases between them. The CDR3 DNA follows: TGCGCCAGCAGTTCCTCTGGGAGCGAAAATACGCAGTATTTT. Translated, it gives CASSSSGSENTQYF.